This is a list of T cell receptor beta chains from one sample in a study of CD8+CD57+ T cells in acquired aplastic anemia. TCRdb reanalysed the reads using MiXCR and keeps one entry per CDR3 protein. Seen here are approximately 300,000 distinct CDR3 sequences, around three fifths observed once, and the top ten hold 1.3%. Sequences were obtained from sorted CD4+, CD8+, or CD8+CD57+ T cells (not recorded which) from PBMCs. These receptors originate from a human donor with aplastic anemia. CDR3s include the opening cysteine and the closing phenylalanine or tryptophan. A D gene is named only where the DNA matches it firmly. Not all rows give a size; the values are once, few, many and, for expanded clones, a class.

clone size: many
V gene: TRBV12-3/TRBV12-4
J gene: TRBJ2-1
D gene: NA
CDR3 DNA: TGTGCCAGCAGTTTATTATCGGTGGGAAATGAGCAGTTCTTC
CDR3 protein: CASSLLSVGNEQFF

clone size: NA
V gene: TRBV14
J gene: TRBJ2-1
D gene: TRBD1
CDR3 DNA: TGTGCCAGCAGCCCGACAGGGGGCGATAACAATGAGCAGTTCTTC
CDR3 protein: CASSPTGGDNNEQFF

clone size: NA
V gene: TRBV20-1
J gene: TRBJ2-5
D gene: TRBD2
CDR3 DNA: TGCAGTGCTAGGTCAAGCGGGGGGGCCGAGACCCAGTACTTC
CDR3 protein: CSARSSGGAETQYF

clone size: NA
V gene: TRBV6-1
J gene: TRBJ1-5
D gene: NA
CDR3 DNA: TGTGCCAGCAGAAGGACGGATCAGCCCCAGCATTTT
CDR3 protein: CASRRTDQPQHF

clone size: NA
V gene: TRBV19
J gene: TRBJ2-1
D gene: TRBD2
CDR3 DNA: TGTGCCAGTAGGTCAAGGCTAGCGGGGTATGAGCAGTTCTTC
CDR3 protein: CASRSRLAGYEQFF

clone size: many
V gene: TRBV7-3
J gene: TRBJ2-7
D gene: TRBD1
CDR3 DNA: TGTGCCAGACAATCCACGGGACAGGTCCTCTACGAGCAGTACTTC
CDR3 protein: CARQSTGQVLYEQYF

clone size: many
V gene: TRBV6-2/TRBV6-3
J gene: TRBJ1-2
D gene: TRBD1
CDR3 DNA: TGTGCCAGCAGCGGGGACAGGGGTGGCTACACCTTC
CDR3 protein: CASSGDRGGYTF

clone size: many
V gene: TRBV12-3/TRBV12-4
J gene: TRBJ2-1
D gene: TRBD2
CDR3 DNA: TGTGCCAGCTACCGAGGGAGACTAGCGGGAGACAATGAGCAGTTCTTC
CDR3 protein: CASYRGRLAGDNEQFF

clone size: NA
V gene: TRBV5-8
J gene: TRBJ2-7
D gene: TRBD1
CDR3 DNA: TGTGCCAGCAGCGGGGGACAGGGTCCGCCCTACGAGCAGTACTTC
CDR3 protein: CASSGGQGPPYEQYF

clone size: NA
V gene: TRBV20-1
J gene: TRBJ2-1
D gene: NA
CDR3 DNA: TGCAGTGCTAGAGGAATTGATCGACGGAACAATGAGCAGTTCTTC
CDR3 protein: CSARGIDRRNNEQFF

clone size: NA
V gene: TRBV24-1
J gene: TRBJ1-5
D gene: TRBD1
CDR3 DNA: TGTGCCACCAGAACAAGACAGGGTCGTAGCAATCAGCCCCAGCATTTT
CDR3 protein: CATRTRQGRSNQPQHF

clone size: NA
V gene: TRBV5-5
J gene: TRBJ2-5
D gene: NA
CDR3 DNA: TGTGCCAGCAGCTTGATGAGGGTTCAAGAGACCCAGTACTTC
CDR3 protein: CASSLMRVQETQYF

clone size: NA
V gene: TRBV5-1
J gene: TRBJ1-2
D gene: NA
CDR3 DNA: TGCGCCAGCAGCTTGGAGGAAGTCTATGGCTACACCTTC
CDR3 protein: CASSLEEVYGYTF

clone size: NA
V gene: TRBV20-1
J gene: TRBJ1-3
D gene: NA
CDR3 DNA: TGCAGTGCTAGAGATAGGGGGTTCTCTGGAAACACCATATATTTT
CDR3 protein: CSARDRGFSGNTIYF

clone size: NA
V gene: TRBV20-1
J gene: TRBJ2-7
D gene: TRBD2
CDR3 DNA: TGCAGTGCTCCCAAGCGGGAGGGCCTAAAGGACGAGCAGTACTTC
CDR3 protein: CSAPKREGLKDEQYF

clone size: NA
V gene: TRBV2
J gene: TRBJ2-7
D gene: NA
CDR3 DNA: TGTGCCGGCAGTGGGAAGCTTAGCGAGCAGTACTTC
CDR3 protein: CAGSGKLSEQYF

clone size: NA
V gene: TRBV5-6
J gene: TRBJ2-1
D gene: TRBD2
CDR3 DNA: TGTGCCAGCAGCTTGGGGCTAGCGGGAATCTATGAGCAGTTCTTC
CDR3 protein: CASSLGLAGIYEQFF

clone size: NA
V gene: TRBV5-5
J gene: TRBJ2-3
D gene: NA
CDR3 DNA: TGTGCCAGCAGCTTGTTTGGAGCCGAGAGGGCAGATACGCAGTATTTT
CDR3 protein: CASSLFGAERADTQYF

clone size: NA
V gene: TRBV24-1
J gene: TRBJ1-5
D gene: TRBD1
CDR3 DNA: TGTGCCACCAGTGATTCAGGACAGGGAGTAATAGATCAGCCCCAGCATTTT
CDR3 protein: CATSDSGQGVIDQPQHF